This T cell receptor (beta chain) was sequenced in a study of monozygotic twins with inflammatory bowel disease. The germline V gene has CDR1 SGHTA and CDR2 FQGTGA. This CDR3 is 16 amino acids long. TCRdb reprocessed the 5' RACE reads, with one entry per CDR3 protein and no DNA. This table holds 150,000 to 200,000 distinct CDR3 sequences. What was sequenced was blood. The chain recombines TRBV7-3 with TRBJ2-3; TCRdb outputs TRBD2, but without DNA this stays unchecked. The TCR originated in a human donor with ulcerative colitis or Crohn's disease, or a healthy co-twin of an affected twin (not recorded which). CDR3 loop: CASSIEAQANTDTQYF.